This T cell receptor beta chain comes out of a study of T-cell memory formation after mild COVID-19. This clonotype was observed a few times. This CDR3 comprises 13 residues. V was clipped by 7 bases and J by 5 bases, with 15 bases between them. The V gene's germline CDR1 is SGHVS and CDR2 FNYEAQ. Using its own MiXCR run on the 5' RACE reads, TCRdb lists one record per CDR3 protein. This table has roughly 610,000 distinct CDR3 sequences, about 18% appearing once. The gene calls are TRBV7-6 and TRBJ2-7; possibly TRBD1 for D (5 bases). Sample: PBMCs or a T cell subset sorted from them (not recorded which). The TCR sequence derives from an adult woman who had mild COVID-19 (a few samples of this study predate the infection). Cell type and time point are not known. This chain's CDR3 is CASNPAVGDEQYF. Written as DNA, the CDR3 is TGTGCCAGCAACCCCGCGGTAGGGGACGAGCAGTACTTC.